This is a list of T cell receptor beta chains from one sample in a study of T cell responses to AZD1222 COVID-19 vaccine. Some clones are missing from TCRdb's copy, which holds only in-frame ones; the method was immunoSEQ multiplex PCR. The sample shows about 130,000 clones, approximately 88% of them seen only once. The material was peripheral blood, obtained on day 0 of AZD1222 vaccination. The receptors were gathered from an adult in good health. Both conserved end residues are part of each CDR3. D genes are given only for firm matches. Only part of the rows carry a size: once, few, many, or a class if the clone is expanded.

>TRBJ2-2|TRBV25-1|NA|14|TRBD1
TGTGCCAGCGGGACAGGGGGGTTCACCGGGGAGCTGTTTTTT
CASGTGGFTGELFF
>TRBJ2-7|TRBV12-3/TRBV12-4|NA|12|NA
TGTGCCAGCAAGAGGGGCAGCGACGAGCAGTACTTC
CASKRGSDEQYF
>TRBJ2-2|TRBV7-9|NA|15|TRBD2
TGTGCCAGCAGCGCGGGAGGGCCGAGGACCGGGGAGCTGTTTTTT
CASSAGGPRTGELFF
>TRBJ1-3|TRBV6-6|once|15|NA
TGTGCCAGCAGTTACTCGATCCACGATGGAAACACCATATATTTT
CASSYSIHDGNTIYF
>TRBJ1-1|TRBV19|NA|16|NA
TGTGCCAGTAGTAACTCCGTGGGGGCCGGGAGGGCTGAAGCTTTCTTT
CASSNSVGAGRAEAFF
>TRBJ1-2|TRBV5-6|NA|15|NA
TGTGCCAGCAGCTGGGAGGGGAGGATGAACTATGGCTACACCTTC
CASSWEGRMNYGYTF
>TRBJ2-2|TRBV11-1|NA|15|NA
TGTGCCAGCAGATCCCGAGTTCCGAACACCGGGGAGCTGTTTTTT
CASRSRVPNTGELFF
>TRBJ2-1|TRBV10-2|NA|14|TRBD2
TGCGCCAGCAGATTAGCGGGGCCCTACAATGAGCAGTTCTTC
CASRLAGPYNEQFF
>TRBJ2-3|TRBV5-1|NA|16|TRBD2
TGCGCCAGCAGCCGTTCGGCGGGAGGTGGCACAGATACGCAGTATTTT
CASSRSAGGGTDTQYF
>TRBJ1-5|TRBV20-1|NA|14|TRBD1
TGCAGTGCTAGTGGGGACAGGGCGAGGCAGCCCCAGCATTTT
CSASGDRARQPQHF
>TRBJ2-3|TRBV10-3|NA|16|NA
TGTGCCATCAGTGCTGGGAACAGGCGCCGCACAGATACGCAGTATTTT
CAISAGNRRRTDTQYF
>TRBJ2-1|TRBV7-3|once|15|NA
TGTGCCAGCAGCCGCGAGGGTGAGGCCGGCAATGAGCAGTTCTTC
CASSREGEAGNEQFF
>TRBJ1-1|TRBV14|NA|13|NA
TGTGCCAGCAGCCAAAACCAGGGGACTGAAGCTTTCTTT
CASSQNQGTEAFF
>TRBJ2-1|TRBV4-3|NA|21|TRBD2
TGCGCCAGCAGCCAAGCGCCCCTGACTAGCGGGGGCCTCAGCTCCTACAATGAGCAGTTCTTC
CASSQAPLTSGGLSSYNEQFF
>TRBJ1-2|TRBV5-1|NA|12|TRBD1
TGCGCCAGCAGCTGGGAGGGGGCTGGCTACACCTTC
CASSWEGAGYTF
>TRBJ2-7|TRBV28|NA|12|NA
TGTGCCAGCAGACCCTCCCCGTACGAGCAGTACTTC
CASRPSPYEQYF
>TRBJ2-5|TRBV10-3|NA|12|NA
TGTGCCATCAGTGAGATAGGTGAGACCCAGTACTTC
CAISEIGETQYF
>TRBJ1-3|TRBV5-8|NA|15|TRBD1
TGTGCCAGCAGCACACAGGGGTACTCTGGAAACACCATATATTTT
CASSTQGYSGNTIYF
>TRBJ1-2|TRBV6-5|NA|13|NA
TGTGCCAGCAGTCCCCCAGGGGCCCATGGCTACACCTTC
CASSPPGAHGYTF
>TRBJ2-1|TRBV3-1/TRBV3-2|NA|15|NA
TGTGCCAGCAGCCAAGGACTTAACTCCTACAATGAGCAGTTCTTC
CASSQGLNSYNEQFF
>TRBJ1-4|TRBV12-3/TRBV12-4|NA|13|TRBD1
TGTGCCAGCTTCCGGGACAGGAATGAAAAACTGTTTTTT
CASFRDRNEKLFF
>TRBJ1-5|TRBV6-2/TRBV6-3|NA|14|NA
TGTGCCAGCAGTTACTCGAACAGCAATCAGCCCCAGCATTTT
CASSYSNSNQPQHF
>TRBJ2-2|TRBV7-9|NA|16|TRBD2
TGTGCCAGCAGCCACCCCAGCGGGAGACAACCCGGGGAGCTGTTTTTT
CASSHPSGRQPGELFF
>TRBJ1-5|TRBV6-5|NA|13|TRBD1
TGTGCCAGCAGCCGGGACAGCGAAGCGCCCCAGCATTTT
CASSRDSEAPQHF
>TRBJ2-1|TRBV19|NA|16|TRBD2
TGTGCCAGTAGTATGGAGTTAGCGGGATTATACAATGAGCAGTTCTTC
CASSMELAGLYNEQFF
>TRBJ1-5|TRBV30|NA|13|NA
TGTGCCTGGAGTTGGGGGGCGGATCAGCCCCAGCATTTT
CAWSWGADQPQHF
>TRBJ2-2|TRBV7-6|NA|16|TRBD2
TGTGCCAGCAGCCCTGTCGGGGGGGCGCACACCGGGGAGCTGTTTTTT
CASSPVGGAHTGELFF
>TRBJ2-5|TRBV11-2|NA|15|NA
TGTGCCAGCCGTAACCGGGACAAAAAACAAGAGACCCAGTACTTC
CASRNRDKKQETQYF
>TRBJ1-6|TRBV28|NA|14|NA
TGTGCCAGCAGTTTAACAGAGTATAATTCACCCCTCCACTTT
CASSLTEYNSPLHF
>TRBJ2-1|TRBV28|NA|15|TRBD2
TGTGCCAGCAGCCCCACTAGCGGAGCCTACAATGAGCAGTTCTTC
CASSPTSGAYNEQFF
>TRBJ2-1|TRBV6-1|NA|17|NA
TGTGCCAGCAGTGAATTTTTTAGGGAAGGCTTTGGCAATGAGCAGTTCTTC
CASSEFFREGFGNEQFF
>TRBJ2-6|TRBV2|NA|14|NA
TGTGCCAGAATGCTGAGCTCTGGGGCCAACGTCCTGACTTTC
CARMLSSGANVLTF
>TRBJ1-1|TRBV7-3|NA|17|TRBD1
TGTGCCAGCAGCTTAACTTCAGGGGGCGCATTTAACACTGAAGCTTTCTTT
CASSLTSGGAFNTEAFF
>TRBJ2-7|TRBV20-1|NA|15|TRBD2
TGCAGTGCTAGTCCTGGTAGCGGGATTTCCTACGAGCAGTACTTC
CSASPGSGISYEQYF
>TRBJ2-3|TRBV11-2|NA|15|NA
TGTGCCAGCAGCTTATTTAGAGTTCGTGGAGATACGCAGTATTTT
CASSLFRVRGDTQYF
>TRBJ2-3|TRBV10-3|few|20|TRBD2
TGTGCCATCAGGAACCCACCGGGACTAGCGGGAGGGCGCCTCACAGATACGCAGTATTTT
CAIRNPPGLAGGRLTDTQYF
>TRBJ2-2|TRBV25-1|NA|16|TRBD2
TGTGCCAGCAGTGGAGCGGGGGGGCTAGACACCGGGGAGCTGTTTTTT
CASSGAGGLDTGELFF